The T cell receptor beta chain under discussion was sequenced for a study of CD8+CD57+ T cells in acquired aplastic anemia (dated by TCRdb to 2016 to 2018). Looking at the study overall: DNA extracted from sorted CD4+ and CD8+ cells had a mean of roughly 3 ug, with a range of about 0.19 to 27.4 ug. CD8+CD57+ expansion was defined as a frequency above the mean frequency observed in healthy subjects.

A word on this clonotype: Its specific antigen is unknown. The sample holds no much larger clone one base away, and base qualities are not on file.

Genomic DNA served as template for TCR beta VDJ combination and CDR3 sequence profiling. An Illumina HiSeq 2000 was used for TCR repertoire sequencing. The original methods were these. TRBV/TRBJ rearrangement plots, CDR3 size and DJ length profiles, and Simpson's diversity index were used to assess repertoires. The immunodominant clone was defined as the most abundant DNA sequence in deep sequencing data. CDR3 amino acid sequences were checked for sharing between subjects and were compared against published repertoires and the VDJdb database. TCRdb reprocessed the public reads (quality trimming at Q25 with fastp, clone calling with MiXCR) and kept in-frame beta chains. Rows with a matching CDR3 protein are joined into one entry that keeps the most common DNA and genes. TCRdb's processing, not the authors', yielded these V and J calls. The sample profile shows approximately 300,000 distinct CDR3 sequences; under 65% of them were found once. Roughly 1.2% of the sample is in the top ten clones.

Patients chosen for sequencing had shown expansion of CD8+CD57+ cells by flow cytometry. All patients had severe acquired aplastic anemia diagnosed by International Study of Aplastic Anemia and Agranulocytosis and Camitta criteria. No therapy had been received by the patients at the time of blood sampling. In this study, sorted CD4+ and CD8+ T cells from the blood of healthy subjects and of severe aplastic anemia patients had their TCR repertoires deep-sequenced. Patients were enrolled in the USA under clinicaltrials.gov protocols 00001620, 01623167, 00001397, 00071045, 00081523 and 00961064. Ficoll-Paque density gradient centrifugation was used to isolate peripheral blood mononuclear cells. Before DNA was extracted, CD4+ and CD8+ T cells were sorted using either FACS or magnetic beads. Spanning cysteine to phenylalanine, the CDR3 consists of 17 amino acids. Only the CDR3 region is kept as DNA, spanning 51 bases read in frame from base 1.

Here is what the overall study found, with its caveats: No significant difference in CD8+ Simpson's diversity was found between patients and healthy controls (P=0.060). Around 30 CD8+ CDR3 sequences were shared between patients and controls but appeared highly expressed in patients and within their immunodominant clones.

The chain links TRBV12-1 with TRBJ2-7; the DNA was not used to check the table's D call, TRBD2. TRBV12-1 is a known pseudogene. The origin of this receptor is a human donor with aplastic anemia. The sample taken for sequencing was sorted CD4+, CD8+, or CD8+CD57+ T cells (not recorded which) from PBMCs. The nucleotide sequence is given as TGTGCCAGCAGCCCGAAGCTCCTAGCGGGGGGGTGGCACGAGCAGTACTTC. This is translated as CASSPKLLAGGWHEQYF.